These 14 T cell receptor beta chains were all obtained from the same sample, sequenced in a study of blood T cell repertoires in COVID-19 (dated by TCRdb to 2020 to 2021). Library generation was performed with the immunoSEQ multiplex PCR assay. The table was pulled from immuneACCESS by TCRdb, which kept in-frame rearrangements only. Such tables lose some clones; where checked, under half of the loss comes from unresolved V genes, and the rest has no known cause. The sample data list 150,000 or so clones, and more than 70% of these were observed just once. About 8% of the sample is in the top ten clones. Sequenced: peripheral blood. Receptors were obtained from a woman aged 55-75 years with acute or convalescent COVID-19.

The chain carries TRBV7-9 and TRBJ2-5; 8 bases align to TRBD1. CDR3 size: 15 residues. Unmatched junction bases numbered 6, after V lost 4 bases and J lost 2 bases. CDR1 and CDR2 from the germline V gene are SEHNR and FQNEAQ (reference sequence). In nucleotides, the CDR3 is TGTGCCAGCAGCTCGCGACAGGGGCAACAAGAGACCCAGTACTTC. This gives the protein CASSSRQGQQETQYF.

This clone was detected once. The CDR3 spells CASSQAIQGGVETQYF. CDR3 DNA: TGTGCCAGCAGCCAAGCGATACAGGGTGGGGTAGAGACCCAGTACTTC. V and J are TRBV3-1 (or the pseudogene TRBV3-2) and TRBJ2-5; a weak D match, TRBD1 (6 bases). The CDR3 has 16 residues. Germline assignment: CDR1 LGHDT and CDR2 YNNKEL (reference sequence). Trimming stripped 1 base from V and 4 bases from J, with 16 bases between.

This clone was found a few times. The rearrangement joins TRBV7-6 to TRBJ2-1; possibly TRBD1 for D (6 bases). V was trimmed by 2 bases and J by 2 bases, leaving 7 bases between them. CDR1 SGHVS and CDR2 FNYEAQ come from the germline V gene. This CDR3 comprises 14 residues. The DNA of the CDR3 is TGTGCCAGCAGCTTAACAGGGACCTACAATGAGCAGTTCTTC. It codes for CASSLTGTYNEQFF.

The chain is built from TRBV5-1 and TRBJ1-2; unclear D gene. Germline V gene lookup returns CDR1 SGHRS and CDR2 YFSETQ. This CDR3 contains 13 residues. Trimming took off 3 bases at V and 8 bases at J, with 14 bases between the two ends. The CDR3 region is CASSYKGDGGYTF. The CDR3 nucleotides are TGCGCCAGCAGCTATAAAGGAGATGGCGGCTACACCTTC. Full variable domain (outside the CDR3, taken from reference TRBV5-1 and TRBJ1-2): KAGVTQTPRYLIKTRGQQVTLSCSPISGHRSVSWYQQTPGQGLQFLFEYFSETQRNKGNFPGRFSGRQFSNSRSEMNVSTLELGDSALYLCASSYKGDGGYTFGSGTRLTVV.

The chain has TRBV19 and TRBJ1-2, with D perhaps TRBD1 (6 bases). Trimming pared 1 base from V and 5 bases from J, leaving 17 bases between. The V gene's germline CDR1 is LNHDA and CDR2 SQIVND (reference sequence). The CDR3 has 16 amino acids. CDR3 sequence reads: CASSIALRQGPYGYTF. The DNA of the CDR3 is TGTGCCAGTAGTATAGCCCTCCGGCAGGGGCCTTATGGCTACACCTTC.

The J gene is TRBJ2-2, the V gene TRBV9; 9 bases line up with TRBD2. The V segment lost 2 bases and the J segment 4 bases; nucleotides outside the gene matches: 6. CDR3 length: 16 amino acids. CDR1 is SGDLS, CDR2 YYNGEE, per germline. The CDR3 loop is CASSVSNSGGTGELFF. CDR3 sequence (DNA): TGTGCCAGCAGCGTTTCTAATAGCGGGGGCACCGGGGAGCTGTTTTTT.

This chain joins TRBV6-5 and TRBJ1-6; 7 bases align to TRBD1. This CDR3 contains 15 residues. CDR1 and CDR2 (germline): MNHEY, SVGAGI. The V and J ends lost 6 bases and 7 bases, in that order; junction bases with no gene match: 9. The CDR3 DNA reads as TGTGCCAGCAGCCCCTTGACAGGGATCAATTCACCCCTCCACTTT. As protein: CASSPLTGINSPLHF.

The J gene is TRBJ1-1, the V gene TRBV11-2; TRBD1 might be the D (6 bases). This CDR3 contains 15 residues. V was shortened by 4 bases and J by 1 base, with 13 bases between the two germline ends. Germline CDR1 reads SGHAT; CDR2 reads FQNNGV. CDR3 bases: TGTGCCAGCAGCTCAACAGGGACGACGAACACTGAAGCTTTCTTT. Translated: CASSSTGTTNTEAFF.

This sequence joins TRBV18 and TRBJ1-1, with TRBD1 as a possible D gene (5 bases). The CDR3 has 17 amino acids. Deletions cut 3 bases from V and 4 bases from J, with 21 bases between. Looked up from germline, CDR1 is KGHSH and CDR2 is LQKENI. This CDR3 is CASSPWSSGAGGTEAFF. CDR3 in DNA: TGTGCCAGCTCACCTTGGAGTTCTGGGGCGGGGGGCACTGAAGCTTTCTTT.

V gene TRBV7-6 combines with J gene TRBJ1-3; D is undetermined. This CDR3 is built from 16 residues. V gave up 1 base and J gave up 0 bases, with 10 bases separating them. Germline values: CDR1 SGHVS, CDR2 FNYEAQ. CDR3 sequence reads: CASSLVSASSGNTIYF. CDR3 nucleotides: TGTGCCAGCAGCTTAGTCTCCGCGAGCTCTGGAAACACCATATATTTT.

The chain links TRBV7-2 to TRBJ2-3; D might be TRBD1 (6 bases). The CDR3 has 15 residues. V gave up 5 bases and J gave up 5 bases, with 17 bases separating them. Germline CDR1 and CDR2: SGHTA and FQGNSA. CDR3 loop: CASSMGARAIDTQYF. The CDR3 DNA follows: TGTGCCAGCAGCATGGGGGCTAGGGCTATAGATACGCAGTATTTT.

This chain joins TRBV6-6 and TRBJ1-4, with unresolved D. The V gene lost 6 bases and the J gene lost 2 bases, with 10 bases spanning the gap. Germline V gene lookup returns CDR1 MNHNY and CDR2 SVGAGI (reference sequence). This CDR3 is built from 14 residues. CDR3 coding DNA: TGTGCCAGCAGGCGCGATAACACTAATGAAAAACTGTTTTTT. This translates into CASRRDNTNEKLFF.

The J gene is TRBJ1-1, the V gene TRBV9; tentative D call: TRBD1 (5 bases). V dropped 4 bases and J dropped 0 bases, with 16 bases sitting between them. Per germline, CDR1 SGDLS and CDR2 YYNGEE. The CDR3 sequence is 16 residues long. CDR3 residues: CASSPREQAMNTEAFF. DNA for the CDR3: TGTGCCAGCAGCCCCCGCGAACAGGCCATGAACACTGAAGCTTTCTTT.

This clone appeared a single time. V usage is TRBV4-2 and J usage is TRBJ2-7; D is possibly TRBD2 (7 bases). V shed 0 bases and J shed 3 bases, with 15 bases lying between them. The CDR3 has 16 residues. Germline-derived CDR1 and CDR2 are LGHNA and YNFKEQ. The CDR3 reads CASSQDLVGGHYEQYF. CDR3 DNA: TGTGCCAGCAGCCAAGATCTCGTGGGGGGGCACTACGAGCAGTACTTC.